Following are 3 T cell receptor beta chains from one sample sequenced in a study of control samples from healthy donors and cancer patients. The table came from immunoSEQ multiplex PCR; TCRdb's copy has only in-frame clones and leaves some out. Of 150,000 or so clones listed, 80% to 95% are singletons. Sequenced sample: blood. The receptors stem from a man between 18 and 29 years old in good health.

This clone was recorded once. The V call is TRBV14, the J call TRBJ2-1; D remains unclear. Trimming stripped 3 bases from V and 4 bases from J, with 16 bases between. The CDR3 consists of 16 residues. Germline-derived CDR1 and CDR2 are SGHDN and FVKESK. As DNA, the CDR3 is TGTGCCAGCAGCCAGGATCCCGGAGACGCTTACAATGAGCAGTTCTTC. It encodes CASSQDPGDAYNEQFF.

This sequence joins TRBV7-6 and TRBJ1-1; 8 bases are a match to TRBD1. The CDR3 contains 16 residues. The V segment lost 5 bases and the J segment 5 bases; nucleotides outside the gene matches: 13. Germline lookup yields CDR1 SGHVS and CDR2 FNYEAQ. CDR3 region: CASSIRQGPPGTEAFF. CDR3 in DNA: TGTGCCAGCAGCATACGACAGGGGCCGCCGGGGACTGAAGCTTTCTTT.

V is TRBV7-8 and J is TRBJ1-2, with TRBD1 identical over 7 bases. The CDR3 contains 14 residues. CDR1 and CDR2 from the germline V gene are SGHVS and FQNEAQ. The V gene end was trimmed by 5 bases and the J gene end by 2 bases; junction bases not matched to a gene: 5. Written as DNA, the CDR3 is TGTGCCAGCAGCCTCAACAGGGGCAACTATGGCTACACCTTC. It specifies CASSLNRGNYGYTF.